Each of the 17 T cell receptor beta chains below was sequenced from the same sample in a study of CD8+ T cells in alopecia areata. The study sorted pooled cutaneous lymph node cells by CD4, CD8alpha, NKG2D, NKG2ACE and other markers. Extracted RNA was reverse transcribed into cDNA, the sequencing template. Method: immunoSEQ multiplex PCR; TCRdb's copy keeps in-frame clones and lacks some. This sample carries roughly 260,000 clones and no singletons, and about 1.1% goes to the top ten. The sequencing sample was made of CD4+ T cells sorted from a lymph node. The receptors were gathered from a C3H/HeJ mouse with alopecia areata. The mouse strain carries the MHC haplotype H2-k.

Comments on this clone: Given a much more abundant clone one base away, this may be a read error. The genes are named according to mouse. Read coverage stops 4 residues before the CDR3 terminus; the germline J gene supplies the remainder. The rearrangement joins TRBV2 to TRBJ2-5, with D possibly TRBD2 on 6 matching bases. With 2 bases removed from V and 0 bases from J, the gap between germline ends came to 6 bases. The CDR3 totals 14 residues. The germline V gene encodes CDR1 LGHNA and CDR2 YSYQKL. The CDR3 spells CASSQTGNQDTQYF. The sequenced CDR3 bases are TGTGCCAGCAGCCAAACTGGGAACCAAGAC.

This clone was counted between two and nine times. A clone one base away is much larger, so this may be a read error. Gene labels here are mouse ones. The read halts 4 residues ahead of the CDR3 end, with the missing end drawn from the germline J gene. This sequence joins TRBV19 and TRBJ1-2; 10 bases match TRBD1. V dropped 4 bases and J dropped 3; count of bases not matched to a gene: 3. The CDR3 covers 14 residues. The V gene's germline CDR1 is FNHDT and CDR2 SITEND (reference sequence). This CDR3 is CASSDRGLDSDYTF. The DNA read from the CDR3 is TGTGCCAGCAGTGACAGGGGGCTGGACTCC.

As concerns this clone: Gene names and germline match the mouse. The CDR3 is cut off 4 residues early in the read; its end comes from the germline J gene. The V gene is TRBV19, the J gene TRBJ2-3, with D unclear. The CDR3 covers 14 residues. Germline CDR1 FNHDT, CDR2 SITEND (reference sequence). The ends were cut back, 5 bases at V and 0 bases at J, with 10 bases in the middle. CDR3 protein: CASSSQISAETLYF. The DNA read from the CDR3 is TGTGCCAGCAGCAGTCAGATTAGTGCAGAA.

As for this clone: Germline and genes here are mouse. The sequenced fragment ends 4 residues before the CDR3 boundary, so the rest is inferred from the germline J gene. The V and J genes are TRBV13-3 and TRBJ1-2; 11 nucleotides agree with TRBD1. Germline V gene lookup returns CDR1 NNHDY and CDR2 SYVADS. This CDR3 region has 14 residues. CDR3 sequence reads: CASSEPGTGGDYTF. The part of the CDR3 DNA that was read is TGTGCCAGCAGTGAGCCCGGGACAGGGGGC.

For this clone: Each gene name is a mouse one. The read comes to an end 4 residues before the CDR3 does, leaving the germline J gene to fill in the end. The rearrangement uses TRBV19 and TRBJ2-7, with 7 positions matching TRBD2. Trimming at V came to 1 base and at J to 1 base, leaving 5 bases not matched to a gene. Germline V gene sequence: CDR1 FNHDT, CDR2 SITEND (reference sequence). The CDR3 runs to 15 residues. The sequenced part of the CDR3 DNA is TGTGCCAGCAGTATATTTCTGGGGGATTCCTAT. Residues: CASSIFLGDSY. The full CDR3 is CASSIFLGDSYEQYF.

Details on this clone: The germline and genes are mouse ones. The DNA read from the CDR3 is TGTGCCAGCAGTGAAAGGGGAATGGACACA. Translated: CASSERGMDT. From start to end, the CDR3 is CASSERGMDTEVFF. The chain has TRBV13-3 and TRBJ1-1; TRBD1 might be the D (5 bases). The read ends 4 residues before the CDR3 terminus; that terminus is restored from the germline J gene. Trimming left V 2 bases short and J 3 bases short, with 11 bases between. Germline V gives CDR1 NNHDY, CDR2 SYVADS. This CDR3 contains 14 residues.

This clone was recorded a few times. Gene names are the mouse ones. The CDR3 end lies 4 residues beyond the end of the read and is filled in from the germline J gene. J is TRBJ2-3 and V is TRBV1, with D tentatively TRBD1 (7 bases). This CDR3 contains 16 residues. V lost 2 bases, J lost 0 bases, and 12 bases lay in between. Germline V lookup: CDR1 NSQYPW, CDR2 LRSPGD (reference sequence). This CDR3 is CTCSANEGASAETLYF. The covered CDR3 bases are TGCACCTGCAGTGCAAATGAGGGGGCGAGTGCAGAA.

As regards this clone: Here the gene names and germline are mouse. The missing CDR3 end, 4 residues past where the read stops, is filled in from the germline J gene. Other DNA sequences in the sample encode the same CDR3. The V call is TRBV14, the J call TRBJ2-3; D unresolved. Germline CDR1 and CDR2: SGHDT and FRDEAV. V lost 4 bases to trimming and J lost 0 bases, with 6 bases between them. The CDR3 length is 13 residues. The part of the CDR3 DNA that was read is TGTGCCAGCAGTCCGACAAGTGCAGAA. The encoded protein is CASSPTSAE. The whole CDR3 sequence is CASSPTSAETLYF.

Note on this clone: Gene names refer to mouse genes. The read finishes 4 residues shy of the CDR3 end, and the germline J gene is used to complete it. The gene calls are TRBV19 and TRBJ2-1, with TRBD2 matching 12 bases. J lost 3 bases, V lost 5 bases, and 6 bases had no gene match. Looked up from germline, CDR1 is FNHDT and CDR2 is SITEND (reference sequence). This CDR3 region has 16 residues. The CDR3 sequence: CASSLPGLGGYAEQFF. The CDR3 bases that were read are TGTGCCAGCAGCCTCCCGGGACTGGGGGGCTATGCT.

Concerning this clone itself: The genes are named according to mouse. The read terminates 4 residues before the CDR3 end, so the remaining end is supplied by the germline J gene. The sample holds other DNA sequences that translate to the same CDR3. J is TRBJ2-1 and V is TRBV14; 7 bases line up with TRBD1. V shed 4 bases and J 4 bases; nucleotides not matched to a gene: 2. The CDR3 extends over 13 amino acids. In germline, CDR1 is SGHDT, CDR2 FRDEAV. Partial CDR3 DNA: TGTGCCAGCAGTCCAGGGGGATATGCT. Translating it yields CASSPGGYA. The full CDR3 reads CASSPGGYAEQFF.

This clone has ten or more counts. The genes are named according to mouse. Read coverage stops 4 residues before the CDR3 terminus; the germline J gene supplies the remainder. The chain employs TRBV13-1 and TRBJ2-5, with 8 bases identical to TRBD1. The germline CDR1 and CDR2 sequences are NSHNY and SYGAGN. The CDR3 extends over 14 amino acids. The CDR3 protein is CASSRDRMGDTQYF. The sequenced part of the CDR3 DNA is TGTGCCAGCAGTCGGGACAGGATGGGAGAC.

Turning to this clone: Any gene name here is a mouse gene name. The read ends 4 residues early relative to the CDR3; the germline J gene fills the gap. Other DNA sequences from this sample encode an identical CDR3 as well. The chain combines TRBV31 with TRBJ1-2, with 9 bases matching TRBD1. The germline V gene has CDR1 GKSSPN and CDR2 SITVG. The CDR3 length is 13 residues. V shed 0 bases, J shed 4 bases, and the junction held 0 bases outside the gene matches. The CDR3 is CAWSLDRGSDYTF. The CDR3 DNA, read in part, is TGTGCCTGGAGTCTGGACAGGGGCTCC.

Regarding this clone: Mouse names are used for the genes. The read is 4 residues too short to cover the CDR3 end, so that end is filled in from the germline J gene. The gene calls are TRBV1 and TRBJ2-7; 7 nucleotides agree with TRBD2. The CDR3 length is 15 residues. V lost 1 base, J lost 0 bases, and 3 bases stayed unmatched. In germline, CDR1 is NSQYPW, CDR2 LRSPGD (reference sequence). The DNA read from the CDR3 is TGCACCTGCAGTGCAGGCTGGGGGAGCTCCTAT. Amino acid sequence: CTCSAGWGSSY. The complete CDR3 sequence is CTCSAGWGSSYEQYF.

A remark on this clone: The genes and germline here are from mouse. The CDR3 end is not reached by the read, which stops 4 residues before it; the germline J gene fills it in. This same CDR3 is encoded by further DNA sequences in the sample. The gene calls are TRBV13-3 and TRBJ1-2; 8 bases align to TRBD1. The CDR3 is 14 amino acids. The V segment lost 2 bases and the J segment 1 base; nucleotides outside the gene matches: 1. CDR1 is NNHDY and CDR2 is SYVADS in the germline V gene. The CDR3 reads CASSEGQGNSDYTF. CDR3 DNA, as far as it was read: TGTGCCAGCAGTGAAGGACAGGGAAACTCC.

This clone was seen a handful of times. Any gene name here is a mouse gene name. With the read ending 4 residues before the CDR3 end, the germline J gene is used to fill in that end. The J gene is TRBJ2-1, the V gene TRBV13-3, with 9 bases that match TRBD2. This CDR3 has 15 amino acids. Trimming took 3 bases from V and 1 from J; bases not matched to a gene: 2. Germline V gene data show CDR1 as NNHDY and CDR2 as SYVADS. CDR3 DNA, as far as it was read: TGTGCCAGCAGTGGGACTGGGGCAAACTATGCT. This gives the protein CASSGTGANYA. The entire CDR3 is CASSGTGANYAEQFF.

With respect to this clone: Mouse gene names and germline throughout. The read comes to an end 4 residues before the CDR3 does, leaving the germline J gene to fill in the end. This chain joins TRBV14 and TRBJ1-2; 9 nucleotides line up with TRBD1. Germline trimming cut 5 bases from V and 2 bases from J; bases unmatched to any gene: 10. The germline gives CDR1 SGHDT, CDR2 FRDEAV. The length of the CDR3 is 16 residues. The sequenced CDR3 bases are TGTGCCAGCAGCCCTCCGACCGGGACAGGGAACTCC. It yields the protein CASSPPTGTGNS. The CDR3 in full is CASSPPTGTGNSDYTF.

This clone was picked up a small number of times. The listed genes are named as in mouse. The DNA read from the CDR3 is TGTGCCAGCAGTGTCCCGGGACAGTAT. Translated: CASSVPGQY. The entire CDR3 is CASSVPGQYEQYF. The chain recombines TRBV13-3 with TRBJ2-7; TRBD1 agrees at 7 bases. The sequence runs out 4 residues before the end of the CDR3; the remainder is reconstructed from the germline J gene. There are 13 residues in the CDR3. Germline values: CDR1 NNHDY, CDR2 SYVADS.